This paragraph reports one T cell receptor (beta chain). Its antigen is unknown. CDR1 and CDR2 (germline): SGHTS, YDEGEE. With 0 bases removed from V and 2 bases from J, the gap between germline ends came to 8 bases. The CDR3 extends over 14 amino acids. This entry comes from a study of cytomegalovirus exposure and HLA in healthy donors. Study-wide points: Across donors, most TCRs were seen rarely, yet some public ones were widespread. Relative to equally common others, HLA-associated TCR beta chains showed greater clonal expansion in a later analysis. When analyzed later, a missense DCLRE1C variant was found to be linked to TCR beta V- and J-gene trimming.

Likely unrecorded immune exposures existed in these nominally healthy donors. The primer mix had 60 Vbeta and 13 Jbeta primers. TCRdb's copy holds only in-frame clones and misses some; the assay was immunoSEQ multiplex PCR. The table has 90,000 to 120,000 clones, 60% to 85% seen once. V gene TRBV5-8 combines with J gene TRBJ1-2, with D unresolved. This sequence was found in a female donor in good health and CMV-seropositive. The sequenced sample was PBMCs. The CDR3 spells CASSLGVRNYGYTF. Here the CDR3 DNA reads TGTGCCAGCAGCTTGGGAGTGAGAAACTATGGCTACACCTTC.